Listed here are 9 T cell receptor beta chains from one sample, sequenced in a study of technical replicates of blood from a handful of donors (dated by TCRdb to the late 2010s). Libraries were built with the immunoSEQ multiplex PCR assay. The immuneACCESS repertoire file appears here via TCRdb, limited to in-frame rearrangements. These files lack a portion of the clones; in checked studies, under half of the deficit traces to unresolved V genes, and the cause of the others is not known. Across this sample there are 79,000 or so clones, with more than 85% seen only once. Roughly 0.36% of the sample belongs to the ten largest clones. The sequencing sample was made of T cells isolated from PBMCs. These receptors all stem from a human donor in good health.

This chain joins TRBV12-5 and TRBJ1-1, with 8 bases aligning to TRBD1. CDR3 length: 16 amino acids. Trimming cost V 3 bases and J 4 bases; bases outside gene matches: 10. CDR1 is LGHNT, CDR2 FRNRAP, per germline. This chain's CDR3 is CASGFLIIGQGTEAFF. The DNA for the CDR3 is TGTGCTAGTGGTTTTCTGATCATCGGACAGGGCACTGAAGCTTTCTTT.

This chain links TRBV7-2 with TRBJ2-3, with a possible D match to TRBD2 (6 bases). The CDR3 spans 16 residues. Germline CDR1 SGHTA, CDR2 FQGNSA. Trimming removed 4 bases at V and 0 bases at J, with 14 bases between. CDR3 nucleotide sequence: TGTGCCAGCAGCTGGCGGGACTGGATAAGCACAGATACGCAGTATTTT. This sequence encodes CASSWRDWISTDTQYF.

The V gene is TRBV4-3, the J gene TRBJ1-2; 7 positions agree with TRBD1. V lost 1 base, J lost 7 bases, and 9 bases stayed unmatched. Germline V gene data show CDR1 as LGHNA and CDR2 as YSLEER. The CDR3 length is 15 residues. The CDR3: CASSQVPTGTLGYTF. CDR3 coding DNA: TGCGCCAGCAGCCAAGTGCCGACAGGGACGCTTGGCTACACCTTC.

The chain couples TRBV29-1 to TRBJ2-3; possibly TRBD1 for D (7 bases). V lost 7 bases and J 0 bases, leaving 14 bases between the germline ends. The CDR3 contains 14 residues. Germline V lookup: CDR1 SQVTM, CDR2 ANQGSEA. In DNA form, the CDR3 reads TGCAGCGCCCGACAGGGAGGTAGCACAGATACGCAGTATTTT. Its translation is CSARQGGSTDTQYF.

The CDR3 protein is CASTTGVGNQPQHF. The CDR3 bases are TGTGCCAGCACTACAGGGGTTGGGAATCAGCCCCAGCATTTT. V gene TRBV28 combines with J gene TRBJ1-5; 7 bases are a match to TRBD1. The CDR3 extends over 14 amino acids. Trimming took 7 bases from V and 4 from J; bases not matched to a gene: 7. Per the germline V gene, CDR1 is MDHEN and CDR2 is SYDVKM.

The chain joins TRBV28 to TRBJ1-2; TRBD1 aligns across 9 bases. CDR1 is MDHEN, CDR2 SYDVKM, per germline. The CDR3 contains 15 residues. After removal of 5 bases from V and 2 bases from J, the junction contained 6 bases not matched to a gene. The chain's CDR3 is CASSTPGQGNYGYTF. In DNA, the CDR3 is TGTGCCAGCAGTACTCCGGGACAGGGAAACTATGGCTACACCTTC.

The chain links TRBV11-1 to TRBJ2-1, with TRBD1 as a possible D gene (8 bases). Germline CDR1 is SGHAT and CDR2 is FQDESV (reference sequence). Deletions cut 5 bases from V and 4 bases from J, with 18 bases between. This CDR3 is built from 16 residues. CDR3 bases: TGTGCCAGCAGCCCTCACAGGGGGGGCATTTACAATGAGCAGTTCTTC. Translating it yields CASSPHRGGIYNEQFF.

The J gene is TRBJ2-7, the V gene TRBV5-8; 9 nucleotides line up with TRBD2. The V segment lost 5 bases and the J segment 4 bases; nucleotides outside the gene matches: 13. Germline V CDR1 and CDR2: SGHTS, YDEGEE. CDR3 length equals 16 residues. CDR3 protein: CASRSRGAGGQYEQYF. The CDR3 bases are TGTGCCAGCAGGTCCCGGGGAGCGGGAGGCCAGTACGAGCAGTACTTC.

This clone was counted between two and nine times. The chain links TRBV9 to TRBJ2-1; TRBD2 matches at 8 bases. The length of the CDR3 is 19 residues. With V trimmed by 4 bases and J by 9 bases, 24 bases remained unmatched. The V gene's germline CDR1 is SGDLS and CDR2 YYNGEE. The CDR3 nucleotides read TGTGCCAGCAGCCTCCTCAACCCGACTCGAGCGGGAGATATAGGTGAGCAGTTCTTC. Translation: CASSLLNPTRAGDIGEQFF.